This T cell receptor (beta chain) was profiled in a study of blood T cell repertoires in COVID-19. Across the study: Acute and convalescent COVID-19 specimens originated in the United States, Italy and Spain.

CDR3 size: 20 residues. Trimming took 4 bases from V and 5 from J; bases not matched to a gene: 18. Germline V gene data show CDR1 as MNHEY and CDR2 as SMNVEV (reference sequence). Methods used by the authors: Estimation of nucleated cell counts relied on the amplification of reference gene primers. Clones were read by immunoSEQ multiplex PCR, and TCRdb kept only the in-frame ones, dropping some. V, J and clone size derive from that table, while D and trimming were established from the DNA sequence. The sample has about 140,000 clones; about 85% are singletons. V is TRBV27 and J is TRBJ2-2; the match to TRBD1 covers 11 bases. This receptor was taken from a human donor in a cohort sampled during active COVID-19. Input material: peripheral blood. CDR3 bases: TGTGCCAGCAGTTCTAAAGTCAGTCGCTCCGGGACAGGGGGGACCGGGGAGCTGTTTTTT. Its protein product is CASSSKVSRSGTGGTGELFF.